The 12 T cell receptor beta chains below come from one sample, sequenced in a study of shared clonotypes between healthy human individuals. TCRdb's copy holds only in-frame clones and misses some; the assay was immunoSEQ multiplex PCR. In the table there are about 670,000 clones, approximately 75% of which are singletons. Input material: memory CD4+ T cells sorted from blood. Subset meaning: CD45RA-negative fraction. The source is a woman aged 30 to 39 in good health.

This chain uses TRBV10-3 with TRBJ1-1; no reliable D call. V was trimmed by 1 base and J by 1 base, leaving 4 bases between them. CDR1 and CDR2 from the germline V gene are ENHRY and SYGVKD. The CDR3 totals 13 residues. CDR3 amino acids: CAISELGNTEAFF. As DNA, the CDR3 is TGTGCCATCAGTGAGTTGGGGAACACTGAAGCTTTCTTT.

This sequence joins TRBV7-8 and TRBJ2-5; D is ambiguous. The germline V and J ends were trimmed by 3 bases and 8 bases, with 13 bases remaining between them. Germline assignment: CDR1 SGHVS and CDR2 FQNEAQ. The CDR3 has 13 residues. The DNA for the CDR3 is TGTGCCAGCAGCTTCCCCGGACCGCCCACCCAGTACTTC. It is translated as CASSFPGPPTQYF.

In regard to this clone: The sample has other DNA sequences that encode this CDR3 too. This chain joins TRBV6-1 and TRBJ1-1; tentative D call: TRBD1 (5 bases). CDR1 is MNHNS, CDR2 SASEGT, per germline. The CDR3 is 14 residues long. The V end was cut by 4 bases, the J end by 1 base, with 10 bases between. DNA for the CDR3: TGTGCCAGCAGTGCCGGGACCCCGAACACTGAAGCTTTCTTT. This encodes CASSAGTPNTEAFF.

The chain uses TRBV18 and TRBJ2-2, with 7 bases that match TRBD1. Germline V CDR1 and CDR2: KGHSH, LQKENI. After removal of 3 bases from V and 7 bases from J, the junction contained 8 bases not matched to a gene. The CDR3 loop spans 15 amino acids. This CDR3 is CASSPRQGRHGELFF. The CDR3 coding sequence is TGTGCCAGCTCACCGAGACAGGGAAGGCACGGGGAGCTGTTTTTT.

This clone was counted a few times. The rearrangement joins TRBV4-1 to TRBJ1-4; no definite D call. The CDR3 is 14 amino acids. V lost 2 bases and J lost 7, with 11 bases in between. CDR1 is MGHRA, CDR2 YSYEKL, per germline. The CDR3: CASSQQKGGEKLFF. The CDR3 DNA reads TGCGCCAGCAGCCAACAGAAAGGAGGTGAAAAACTGTTTTTT.

This chain connects TRBV29-1 to TRBJ2-5, with a weak D call TRBD2 (5 bases). Matching the DNA end better, TRBJ2-7 makes the J call doubtful. CDR1 is SQVTM and CDR2 is ANQGSEA in the germline V gene. The CDR3 covers 13 residues. CDR3 in amino acids: CSVGLGSSYEQYF. For the CDR3, the DNA is TGCAGCGTTGGTTTGGGGAGCTCCTACGAGCAGTACTTC.

This sequence joins TRBV11-3 and TRBJ1-5, with D tentatively TRBD1 (5 bases). V was pared by 5 bases and J by 1 base, with 9 bases between. Germline V gene sequence: CDR1 SGHNT, CDR2 YENEEA. This CDR3 comprises 14 residues. The CDR3 spells CASSLWDSNQPQHF. CDR3 DNA sequence: TGTGCCAGCAGCCTCTGGGACAGCAATCAGCCCCAGCATTTT. Supplemented by reference TRBV11-3 and TRBJ1-5, the full variable domain reads EAGVVQSPRYKIIEKKQPVAFWCNPISGHNTLYWYLQNLGQGPELLIRYENEEAVDDSQLPKDRFSAERLKGVDSTLKIQPAELGDSAVYLCASSLWDSNQPQHFGDGTRLSIL.

The chain recombines TRBV14 with TRBJ1-2, with D hard to call. Germline loops: CDR1 SGHDN, CDR2 FVKESK. The CDR3 runs to 11 residues. V shed 6 bases and J shed 0 bases, with 2 bases lying between them. CDR3 nucleotides: TGTGCCAGCAGTCCTAACTATGGCTACACCTTC. Translation: CASSPNYGYTF.

V is TRBV6-4 and J is TRBJ2-2; the D is unclear. The V end was cut by 7 bases, the J end by 5 bases, with 11 bases between. This CDR3 has 13 amino acids. Germline assignment: CDR1 MRHNA and CDR2 SNTAGT. The CDR3 is CASTLDGTGELFF. CDR3 sequence (DNA): TGTGCCAGCACCTTGGACGGGACCGGGGAGCTGTTTTTT.

The V call is TRBV5-5, the J call TRBJ2-2; 11 bases fit TRBD2. Germline V lookup: CDR1 SGHKS, CDR2 YYEKEE (reference sequence). V was clipped by 4 bases and J by 4 bases; unmatched bases: 3. CDR3 length equals 15 residues. The CDR3 coding sequence is TGTGCCAGCAGCGGGACTAGCGGATCCACCGGGGAGCTGTTTTTT. It yields the protein CASSGTSGSTGELFF.

The chain recombines TRBV29-1 with TRBJ1-1, with unresolved D. CDR3 size: 13 residues. Per germline, CDR1 SQVTM and CDR2 ANQGSEA. Trimming shortened V by 6 bases and J by 4 bases, and 15 bases separated the two germline ends. The CDR3 sequence: CSVSRGFGTEAFF. The CDR3 bases are TGCAGCGTCAGTAGAGGTTTTGGCACTGAAGCTTTCTTT.

This sequence joins TRBV6-5 and TRBJ1-5; D possibly corresponds to TRBD1 (5 bases). There are 15 residues in the CDR3. Per the germline V gene, CDR1 is MNHEY and CDR2 is SVGAGI. With 5 bases removed from V and 5 bases from J, the gap between germline ends came to 16 bases. The CDR3 loop reads CASSRQPGRDQPQHF. Here the CDR3 DNA reads TGTGCCAGCAGTCGCCAGCCAGGGCGGGATCAGCCCCAGCATTTT.